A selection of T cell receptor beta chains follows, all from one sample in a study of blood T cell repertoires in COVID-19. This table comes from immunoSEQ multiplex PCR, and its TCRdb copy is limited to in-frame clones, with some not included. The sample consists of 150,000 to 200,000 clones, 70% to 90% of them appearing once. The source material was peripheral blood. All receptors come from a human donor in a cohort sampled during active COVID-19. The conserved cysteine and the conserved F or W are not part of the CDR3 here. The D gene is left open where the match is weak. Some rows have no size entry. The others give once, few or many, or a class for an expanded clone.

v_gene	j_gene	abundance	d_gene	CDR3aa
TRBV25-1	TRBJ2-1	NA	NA	ASRPSINEQF
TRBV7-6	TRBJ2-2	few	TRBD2	ASSPGGPNTGELF
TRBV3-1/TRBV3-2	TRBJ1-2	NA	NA	ASSRGEADFYGYT
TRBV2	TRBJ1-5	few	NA	ASRETASNQPQH
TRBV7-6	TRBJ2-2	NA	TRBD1	ASSLDRDRVTGELF
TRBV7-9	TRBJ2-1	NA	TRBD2	ASSPRTSQLNNEQF
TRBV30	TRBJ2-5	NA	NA	AWSVTAGRLTQY
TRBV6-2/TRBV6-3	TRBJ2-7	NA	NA	ASSYSYGLEQY
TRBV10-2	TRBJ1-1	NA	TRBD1	ASSESRDRADTEAF
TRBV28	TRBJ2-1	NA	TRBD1	ASSPPTGAYNEQF
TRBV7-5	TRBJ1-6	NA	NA	ARSENRGYNSPLH
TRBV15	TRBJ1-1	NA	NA	ATSGYSGIAEAF
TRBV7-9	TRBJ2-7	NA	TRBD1	ASSPPPGDRGGEQY
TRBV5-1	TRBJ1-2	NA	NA	ASSPGREANYGYT
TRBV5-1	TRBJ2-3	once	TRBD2	ASSLGLAGITDTQY
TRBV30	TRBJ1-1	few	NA	AWRVGGLTEAF
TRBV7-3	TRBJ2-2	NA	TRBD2	ASSLNGVGGLTGELF
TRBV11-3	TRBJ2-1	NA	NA	ASSTARFGYNEQF
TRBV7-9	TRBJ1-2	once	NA	ASLFGDYGYT
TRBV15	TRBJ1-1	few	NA	ATSRDQGSADEAF
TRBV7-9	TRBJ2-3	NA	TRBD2	ASSLSLAGSTDTQY
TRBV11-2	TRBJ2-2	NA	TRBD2	ASSPGLAGTGELF
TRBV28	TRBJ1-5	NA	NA	ASTHPLGVQPQH
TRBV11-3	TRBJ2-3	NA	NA	ASSAGGDTQY
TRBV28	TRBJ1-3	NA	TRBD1	ASSWTGASGNTIY
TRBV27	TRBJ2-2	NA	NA	ASSLLGLQRSGELF
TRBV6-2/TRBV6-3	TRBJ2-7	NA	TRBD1	ASSSGTGTSVGYEQY
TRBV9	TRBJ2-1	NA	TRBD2	ASKGLSNEQF
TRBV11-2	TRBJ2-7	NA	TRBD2	ASSQGAGGTYEQY
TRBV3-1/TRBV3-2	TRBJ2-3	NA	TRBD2	ASSPQRQSGVSSTDTQY
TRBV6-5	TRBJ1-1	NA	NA	ASRRDFGTEAF
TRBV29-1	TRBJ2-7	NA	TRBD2	SVRTSGSGYEQY
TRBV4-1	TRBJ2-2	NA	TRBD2	ASSQSSLAGGPVGELF
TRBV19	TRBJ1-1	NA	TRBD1	ASDIQGAHPEAF
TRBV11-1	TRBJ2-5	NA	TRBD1	ASSLETGVETQY
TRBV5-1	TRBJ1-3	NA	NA	ASSSLASGSGNTIY
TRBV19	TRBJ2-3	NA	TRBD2	ASSMGLLAADTQY
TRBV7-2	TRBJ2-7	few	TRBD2	ASRPTSGGYHEQY
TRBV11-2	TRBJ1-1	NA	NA	ASSGGGTEAF
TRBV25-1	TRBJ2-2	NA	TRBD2	ASSIAGGGTGELF
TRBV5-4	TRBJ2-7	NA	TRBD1	ATEDQQGTEQY
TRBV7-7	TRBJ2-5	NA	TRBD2	ASSPSGGRGGETQY
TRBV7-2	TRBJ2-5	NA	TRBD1	ASRATGGLWETQY
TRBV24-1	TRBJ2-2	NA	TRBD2	ATSGFASGTGELF
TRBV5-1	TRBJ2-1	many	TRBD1	ASSLILQGANEQF
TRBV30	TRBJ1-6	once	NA	AWSRTDNSPLH
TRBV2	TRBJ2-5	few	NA	ASRPSTGGGLETQY
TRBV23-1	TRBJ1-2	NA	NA	ASSQWAVTTMYGYT
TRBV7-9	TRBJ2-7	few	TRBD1	ASSSSGQGYEQY
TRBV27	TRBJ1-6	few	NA	ASSLSILGNSPLH
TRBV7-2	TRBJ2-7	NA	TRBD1	ASSRATGGGEQY
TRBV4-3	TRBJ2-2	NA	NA	ASQRTANTGELF
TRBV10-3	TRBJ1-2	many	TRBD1	AISDSGTGGGYYT
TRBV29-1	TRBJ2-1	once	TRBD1	STYQSRTGTYNEQF
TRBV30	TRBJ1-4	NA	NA	AWSVFGVASEKLF